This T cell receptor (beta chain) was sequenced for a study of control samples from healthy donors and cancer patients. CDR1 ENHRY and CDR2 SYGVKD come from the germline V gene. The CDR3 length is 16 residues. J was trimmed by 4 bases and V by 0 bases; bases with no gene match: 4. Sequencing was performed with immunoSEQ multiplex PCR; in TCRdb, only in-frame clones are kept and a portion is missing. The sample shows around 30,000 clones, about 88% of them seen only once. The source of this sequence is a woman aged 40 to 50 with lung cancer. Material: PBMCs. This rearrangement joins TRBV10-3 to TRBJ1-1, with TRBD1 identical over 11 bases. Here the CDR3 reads CAISESGGTGGTEAFF. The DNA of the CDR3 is TGTGCCATCAGTGAGTCGGGAGGGACAGGGGGCACTGAAGCTTTCTTT.